The 10 T cell receptor beta chains below come from one sample, sequenced in a study of blood T cell repertoires in COVID-19. This table comes from immunoSEQ multiplex PCR, and its TCRdb copy is limited to in-frame clones, with some not included. The sample gives nearly 60,000 clones, 90% of which show up once; 10% to 15% is in the top ten. Sequencing input: peripheral blood. The receptors shown here come from a man in his 60s with active COVID-19.

The rearrangement links TRBV11-2 to TRBJ2-7; D may be TRBD1 (6 bases). The CDR3 runs 15 residues. V was shortened by 2 bases and J by 4 bases, with 15 bases between the two germline ends. The germline V gene encodes CDR1 SGHAT and CDR2 FQNNGV. The CDR3 here is CASSLQSQGWYEQYF. CDR3 DNA: TGTGCCAGCAGCTTACAATCCCAGGGGTGGTACGAGCAGTACTTC.

This clone is labeled as medium-sized (0.01 to 0.1%). This rearrangement joins TRBV6-4 to TRBJ2-7; TRBD1 agrees at 8 bases. The J segment lost 6 bases and the V segment lost 11 bases, leaving 15 bases of the junction unmatched. Germline V lookup: CDR1 MRHNA, CDR2 SNTAGT. This CDR3 is built from 14 residues. The CDR3 DNA is TGTGCCCAACACCCCTGGGACAGGCGTCTCGAGCAGTACTTC. Translation gives CAQHPWDRRLEQYF.

The table lists this clone with a few counts. CDR3 sequence reads: CASSETGDYGYTF. DNA for the CDR3: TGTGCCAGCAGCGAGACAGGAGACTATGGCTACACCTTC. The chain carries TRBV28 and TRBJ1-2; D possibly corresponds to TRBD1 (6 bases). V dropped 6 bases and J dropped 3 bases, with 11 bases sitting between them. The CDR3 sequence is 13 residues long. Looked up from germline, CDR1 is MDHEN and CDR2 is SYDVKM.

The sample holds one count of this clone. The J gene is TRBJ2-2, the V gene TRBV4-2; 9 nucleotides match TRBD2. V lost 0 bases and J lost 1; bases outside the gene matches: 9. CDR3 length: 19 amino acids. Germline V gene data show CDR1 as LGHNA and CDR2 as YNFKEQ. The CDR3 DNA sequence: TGTGCCAGCAGCCAAGATAGCGGGGGCCTAGCTAGGAACACCGGGGAGCTGTTTTTT. It codes for CASSQDSGGLARNTGELFF.

The J gene is TRBJ1-6, the V gene TRBV5-1; maybe TRBD1 (5 bases). This CDR3 is built from 16 residues. Trimming shortened V by 2 bases and J by 4 bases, and 13 bases separated the two germline ends. From germline, CDR1 is SGHRS and CDR2 YFSETQ. Here the CDR3 reads CASSLRGERYNSPLHF. The CDR3 DNA follows: TGCGCCAGCAGCTTAAGGGGCGAGAGGTATAATTCACCCCTCCACTTT. The variable domain in full, with the rest retrieved from reference TRBV5-1 and TRBJ1-6, is KAGVTQTPRYLIKTRGQQVTLSCSPISGHRSVSWYQQTPGQGLQFLFEYFSETQRNKGNFPGRFSGRQFSNSRSEMNVSTLELGDSALYLCASSLRGERYNSPLHFGNGTRLTVT.

Comment on this clone: Other DNA sequences of this sample code for an identical CDR3. The chain recombines TRBV29-1 with TRBJ2-5; tentatively, D is TRBD1 (5 bases). The CDR3 is made up of 12 amino acids. V lost 6 bases and J 1 base, leaving 9 bases between the germline ends. CDR1 is SQVTM and CDR2 is ANQGSEA in the germline V gene. The CDR3 DNA follows: TGCAGCGTAACGACAGCCCAAGAGACCCAGTACTTC. Translated: CSVTTAQETQYF.

This clone has at least ten counts. The chain links TRBV3-1 (or the pseudogene TRBV3-2) to TRBJ2-7; D unresolved. The CDR3 is 15 residues long. The germline gives CDR1 LGHDT, CDR2 YNNKEL (reference sequence). Trimming removed 4 bases at V and 0 bases at J, with 13 bases between. Here the CDR3 DNA reads TGTGCCAGCAGCCCACTCAGTGCTAGCTCCTACGAGCAGTACTTC. Translating it yields CASSPLSASSYEQYF.

V gene TRBV28 combines with J gene TRBJ1-2; possibly TRBD1 for D (6 bases). This CDR3 is 15 amino acids long. V was pared by 2 bases and J by 8 bases, with 18 bases between. The germline V gene encodes CDR1 MDHEN and CDR2 SYDVKM. This chain's CDR3 is CASSLAPGEGGGYTF. CDR3 bases: TGTGCCAGCAGTTTAGCCCCAGGGGAGGGCGGGGGCTACACCTTC.

The chain combines TRBV28 with TRBJ2-7; 7 bases match TRBD1. The CDR3 contains 14 residues. Germline V gene sequence: CDR1 MDHEN, CDR2 SYDVKM. J gave up 2 bases and V 5 bases, and 6 bases lay outside the gene matches. The CDR3 reads CASSAGQAPYEQYF. CDR3 DNA: TGTGCCAGCAGTGCCGGACAGGCGCCCTACGAGCAGTACTTC.

The chain combines TRBV13 with TRBJ2-1; D might be TRBD2 (6 bases). Between the trimmed V and J ends, which lost 3 bases and 0 bases, there was a span of 9 bases. Germline V gene lookup returns CDR1 PRHDT and CDR2 FYEKMQ (reference sequence). The CDR3 has 15 residues. CDR3 in DNA: TGTGCCAGCAGCTTTGGGGGGAGCTCCTACAATGAGCAGTTCTTC. Translated, it gives CASSFGGSSYNEQFF.